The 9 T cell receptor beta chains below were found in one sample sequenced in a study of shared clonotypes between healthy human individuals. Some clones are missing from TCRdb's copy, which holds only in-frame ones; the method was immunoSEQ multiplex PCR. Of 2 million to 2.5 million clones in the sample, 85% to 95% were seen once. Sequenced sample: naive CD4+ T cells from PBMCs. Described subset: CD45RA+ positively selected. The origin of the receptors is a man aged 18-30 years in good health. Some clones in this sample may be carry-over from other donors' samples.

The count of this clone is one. Here the CDR3 DNA reads TGTGCCAGCCGGAAGTCTGGGGCCTACAATGAGCAGTTCTTC. It is translated as CASRKSGAYNEQFF. The chain carries TRBV7-9 and TRBJ2-1; D is undetermined. V was cut by 8 bases and J by 2 bases, with 13 bases left in between. The CDR3 is 14 residues long. CDR1 and CDR2 from the germline V gene are SEHNR and FQNEAQ (reference sequence).

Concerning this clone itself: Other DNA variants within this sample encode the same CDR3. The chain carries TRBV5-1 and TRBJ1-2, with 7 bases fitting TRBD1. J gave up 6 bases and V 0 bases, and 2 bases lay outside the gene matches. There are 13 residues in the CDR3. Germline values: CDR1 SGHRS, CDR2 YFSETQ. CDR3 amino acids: CASSLAQGNGYTF. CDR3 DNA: TGCGCCAGCAGCTTGGCACAGGGGAATGGCTACACCTTC.

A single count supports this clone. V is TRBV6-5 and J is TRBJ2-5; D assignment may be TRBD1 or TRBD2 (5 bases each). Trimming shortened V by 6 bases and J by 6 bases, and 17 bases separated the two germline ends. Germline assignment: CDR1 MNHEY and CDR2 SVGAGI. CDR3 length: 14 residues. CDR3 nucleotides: TGTGCCAGCAGCCGAACCGGGACGGGCCAGACCCAGTACTTC. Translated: CASSRTGTGQTQYF.

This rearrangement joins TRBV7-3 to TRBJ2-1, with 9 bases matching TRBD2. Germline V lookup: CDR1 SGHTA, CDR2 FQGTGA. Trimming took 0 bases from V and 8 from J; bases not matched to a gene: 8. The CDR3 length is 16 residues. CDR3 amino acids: CASSLTSAGGPHEQFF. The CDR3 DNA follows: TGTGCCAGCAGCTTAACTTCGGCGGGAGGGCCTCATGAGCAGTTCTTC.

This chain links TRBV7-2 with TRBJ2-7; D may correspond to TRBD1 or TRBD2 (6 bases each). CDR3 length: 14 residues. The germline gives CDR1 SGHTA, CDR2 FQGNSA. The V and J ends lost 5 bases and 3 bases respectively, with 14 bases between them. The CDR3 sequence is CASSTGTGYYEQYF. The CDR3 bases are TGTGCCAGCAGCACAGGGACTGGCTACTACGAGCAGTACTTC.

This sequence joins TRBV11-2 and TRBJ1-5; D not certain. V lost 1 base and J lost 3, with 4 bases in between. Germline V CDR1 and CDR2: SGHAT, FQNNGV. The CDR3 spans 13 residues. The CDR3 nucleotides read TGTGCCAGCAGCTTAGGGCACAATCAGCCCCAGCATTTT. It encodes CASSLGHNQPQHF.

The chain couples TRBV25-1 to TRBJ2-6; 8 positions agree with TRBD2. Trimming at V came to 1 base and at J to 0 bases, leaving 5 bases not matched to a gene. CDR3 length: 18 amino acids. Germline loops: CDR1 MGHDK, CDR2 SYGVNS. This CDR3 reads CASSELPGGPSGANVLTF. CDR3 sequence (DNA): TGTGCCAGCAGTGAATTACCGGGAGGGCCCTCTGGGGCCAACGTCCTGACTTTC.

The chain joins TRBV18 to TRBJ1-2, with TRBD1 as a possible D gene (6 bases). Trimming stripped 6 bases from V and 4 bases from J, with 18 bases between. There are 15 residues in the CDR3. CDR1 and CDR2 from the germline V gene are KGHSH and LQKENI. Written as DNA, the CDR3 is TGTGCCAGCTCCCAAAACCGGGACAACCCCTATGGCTACACCTTC. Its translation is CASSQNRDNPYGYTF.

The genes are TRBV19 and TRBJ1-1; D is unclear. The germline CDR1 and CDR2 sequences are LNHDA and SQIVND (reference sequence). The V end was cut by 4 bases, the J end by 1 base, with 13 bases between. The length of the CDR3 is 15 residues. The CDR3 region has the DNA TGTGCCAGTAGTACGTTACTCACCTCGAACACTGAAGCTTTCTTT. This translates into CASSTLLTSNTEAFF.